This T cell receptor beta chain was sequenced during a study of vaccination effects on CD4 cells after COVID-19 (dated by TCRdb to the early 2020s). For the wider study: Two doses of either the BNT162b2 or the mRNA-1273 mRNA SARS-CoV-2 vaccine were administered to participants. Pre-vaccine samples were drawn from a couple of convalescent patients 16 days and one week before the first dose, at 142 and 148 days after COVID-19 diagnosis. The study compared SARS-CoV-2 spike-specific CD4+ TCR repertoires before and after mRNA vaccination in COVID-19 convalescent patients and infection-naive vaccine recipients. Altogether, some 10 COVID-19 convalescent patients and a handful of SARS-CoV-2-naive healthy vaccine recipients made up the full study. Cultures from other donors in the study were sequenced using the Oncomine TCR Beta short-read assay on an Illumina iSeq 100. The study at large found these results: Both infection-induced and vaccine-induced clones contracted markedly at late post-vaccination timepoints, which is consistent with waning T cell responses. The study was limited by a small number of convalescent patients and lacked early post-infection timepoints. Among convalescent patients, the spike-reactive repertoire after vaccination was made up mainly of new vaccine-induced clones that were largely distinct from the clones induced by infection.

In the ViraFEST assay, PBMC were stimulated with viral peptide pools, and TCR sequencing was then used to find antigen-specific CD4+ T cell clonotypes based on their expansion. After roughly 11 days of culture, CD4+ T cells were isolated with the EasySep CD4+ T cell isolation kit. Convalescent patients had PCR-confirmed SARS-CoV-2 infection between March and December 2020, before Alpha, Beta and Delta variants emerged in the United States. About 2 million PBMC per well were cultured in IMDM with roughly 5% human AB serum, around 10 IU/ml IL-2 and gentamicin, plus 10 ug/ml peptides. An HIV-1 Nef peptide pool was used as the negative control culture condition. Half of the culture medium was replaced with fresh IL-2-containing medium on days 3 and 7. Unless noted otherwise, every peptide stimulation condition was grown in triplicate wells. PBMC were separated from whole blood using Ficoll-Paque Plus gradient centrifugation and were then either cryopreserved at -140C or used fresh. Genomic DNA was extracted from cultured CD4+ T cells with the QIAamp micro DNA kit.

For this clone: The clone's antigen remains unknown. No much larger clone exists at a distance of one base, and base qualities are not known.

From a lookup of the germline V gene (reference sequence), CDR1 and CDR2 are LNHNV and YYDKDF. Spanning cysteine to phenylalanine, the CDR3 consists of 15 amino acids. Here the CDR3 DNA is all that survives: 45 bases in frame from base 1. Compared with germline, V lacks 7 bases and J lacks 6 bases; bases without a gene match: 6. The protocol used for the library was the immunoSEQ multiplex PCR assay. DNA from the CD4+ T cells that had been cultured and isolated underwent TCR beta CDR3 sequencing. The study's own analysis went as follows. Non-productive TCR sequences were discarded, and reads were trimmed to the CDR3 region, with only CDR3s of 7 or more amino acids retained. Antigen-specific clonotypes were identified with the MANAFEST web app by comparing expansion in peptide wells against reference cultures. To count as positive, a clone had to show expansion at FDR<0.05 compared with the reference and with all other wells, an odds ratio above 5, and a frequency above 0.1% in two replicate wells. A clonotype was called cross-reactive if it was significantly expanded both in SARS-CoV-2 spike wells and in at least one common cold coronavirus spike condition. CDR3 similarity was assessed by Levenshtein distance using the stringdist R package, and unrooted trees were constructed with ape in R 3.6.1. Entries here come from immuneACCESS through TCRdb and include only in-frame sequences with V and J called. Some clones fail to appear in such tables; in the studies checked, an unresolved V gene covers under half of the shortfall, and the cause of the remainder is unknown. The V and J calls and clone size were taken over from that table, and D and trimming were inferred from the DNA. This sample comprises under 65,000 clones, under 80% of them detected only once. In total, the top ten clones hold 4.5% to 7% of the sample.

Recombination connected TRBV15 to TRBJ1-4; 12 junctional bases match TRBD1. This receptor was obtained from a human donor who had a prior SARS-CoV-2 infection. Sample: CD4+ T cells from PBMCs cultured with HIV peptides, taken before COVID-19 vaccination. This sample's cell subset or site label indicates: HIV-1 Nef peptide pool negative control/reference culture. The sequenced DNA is TGTGCCACCACCAGGGACAGGGGGCGATATGAAAAACTGTTTTTT. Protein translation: CATTRDRGRYEKLFF.